This TCR beta chain was observed in a study of cytomegalovirus exposure and HLA in healthy donors. Study at large: In an early release, HLA-typed donors contributed about 79 million unique TCR sequences.

Study-level points and caveats: The records held CMV serostatus as the only immune exposure information. The authors assumed roughly uniform sequencing depth across donors for presence/absence analyses. Sequencing likely caused a cluster of highly shared sequence variants.

The PCR ran on 60 Vbeta and 13 Jbeta primers. The method was immunoSEQ multiplex PCR; TCRdb's version includes in-frame clones alone and lacks a portion of them. Seen here are more than 95,000 clones, around 63% observed once, and the top ten hold approximately 3%. To note about this clone: The target antigen is unknown.

This CDR3 spans 13 amino acids. CDR1 is MNHEY and CDR2 is SMNVEV in the germline V gene (reference sequence). Trimming removed 6 bases from V and 5 bases from J; junction bases left unmatched: 4. The origin of this receptor is a young man in good health and CMV-seronegative. The chain recombines TRBV27 with TRBJ2-5; 9 bases are a match to TRBD1. Sequenced material: PBMCs. The CDR3 DNA reads as TGTGCCAGCAGACCCGGGACAGGGGAGACCCAGTACTTC. Translating gives CASRPGTGETQYF.